This is a list of T cell receptor beta chains from one sample in a study of Ad26.COV2.S vaccination and SARS-CoV-2 variants. The repertoire was sequenced with immunoSEQ multiplex PCR; TCRdb's copy has only in-frame clones and lacks some. The sample lists roughly 100,000 clones; roughly 80% were seen once. The source material was peripheral blood, sampled after recovery from COVID-19. These receptors were taken from a human donor who had recovered from COVID-19. Each CDR3 is given with its conserved first and last residue. Fields, in order: D gene, J gene, V gene, clone size, CDR3 DNA, CDR3 protein. D genes are given only for firm matches. The listing skips clone size in some rows; elsewhere it reads once, few, many or a size class.

>-|TRBJ1-4|TRBV28|-
TGTGCCACTGGATTTAATGAAAAACTGTTTTTT
CATGFNEKLFF
>-|TRBJ2-7|TRBV23-1|-
TGCGCCAGCAGTCAGGATTCCGGAACCTTAACGGGCTCCTACGAGCAGTACTTC
CASSQDSGTLTGSYEQYF
>-|TRBJ2-5|TRBV5-6|-
TGTGCCAGCAGCGTTACAGGGGGGGATTCCTTGAGGGAGACCCAGTACTTC
CASSVTGGDSLRETQYF
>-|TRBJ2-2|TRBV5-1|few
TGCGCCAGCAGTCCACAAGTAACGAACACCGGGGAGCTGTTTTTT
CASSPQVTNTGELFF
>-|TRBJ2-2|TRBV12-3/TRBV12-4|-
TGTGCCAGCAGTTCGGAGAACACCGGGGAGCTGTTTTTT
CASSSENTGELFF
>TRBD1|TRBJ2-5|TRBV5-1|-
TGCGCCAGCAGTTTGGGGCAGGGGGCGCGGGGAGAGACCCAGTACTTC
CASSLGQGARGETQYF
>TRBD2|TRBJ2-5|TRBV4-3|-
TGCGCCAGCAGCCACGGGGGGAGGGATCCCCAAGAGACCCAGTACTTC
CASSHGGRDPQETQYF
>-|TRBJ2-1|TRBV4-1|-
TGCGCCAGCAGCCATCCCGGGAACAATGAGCAGTTCTTC
CASSHPGNNEQFF
>TRBD2|TRBJ2-5|TRBV28|-
TGTGCCAGCAGTTCGTGGACTAGCGGGGGGGCGGAGACCCAGTACTTC
CASSSWTSGGAETQYF
>TRBD2|TRBJ2-5|TRBV5-1|-
TGCGCCAGCAGCCAACTCCCTCCTAGCGGGGGGGGAGAAGAGACCCAGTACTTC
CASSQLPPSGGGEETQYF
>-|TRBJ1-2|TRBV19|-
TGTGCCAGTAGTATCAACCAGTACTATGGCTACACCTTC
CASSINQYYGYTF
>TRBD1|TRBJ1-1|TRBV7-3|once
TGTGCCAGCAGCAGGGGACAGGGAGAAACTGAAGCTTTCTTT
CASSRGQGETEAFF